These 31 T cell receptor beta chains originate from one sample sequenced in a study of cytomegalovirus exposure and HLA in healthy donors (dated by TCRdb to about 2017). Receptor libraries were prepared by the immunoSEQ multiplex PCR assay. For the multiplex PCR, a mixture combining 60 forward primers for TCR Vbeta segments and 13 reverse primers for TCR Jbeta segments was used. The immuneACCESS repertoire file appears here via TCRdb, limited to in-frame rearrangements. These files lack a portion of the clones; in checked studies, under half of the deficit traces to unresolved V genes, and the cause of the others is not known. Recorded for this sample are about 180,000 clones; roughly four fifths of them occurred a single time. The top ten constitute more than 0.4% of the sample. The sequencing input was PBMCs. Receptors originate from a woman between 45 and 65 years old in good health and CMV-seronegative.

The chain links TRBV11-2 to TRBJ2-4; D possibly corresponds to TRBD1 (5 bases). The CDR3 contains 13 residues. The V and J ends lost 5 bases and 7 bases respectively, with 12 bases between them. Germline values: CDR1 SGHAT, CDR2 FQNNGV. The CDR3 loop is CASSVTDSNIQYF. As DNA, the CDR3 is TGTGCCAGCAGCGTGACAGATTCGAACATTCAGTACTTC.

The V gene is TRBV19, the J gene TRBJ2-7; TRBD1 might be the D (7 bases). CDR1 is LNHDA and CDR2 is SQIVND in the germline V gene (reference sequence). V shed 6 bases and J shed 3 bases, with 24 bases lying between them. The CDR3 is 17 amino acids. CDR3 in DNA: TGTGCCAGTAGACCCCACCCGGGAGCCCGGACAGGCTACGAGCAGTACTTC. It codes for CASRPHPGARTGYEQYF.

This clone was counted only a few times. The J gene is TRBJ2-7, the V gene TRBV28; 11 nucleotides line up with TRBD2. V lost 6 bases, J lost 2 bases, and 3 bases stayed unmatched. The CDR3 length is 14 residues. CDR1 and CDR2 from the germline V gene are MDHEN and SYDVKM. The CDR3 reads CASSRSGRAYEQYF. CDR3 DNA sequence: TGTGCCAGCAGCCGTAGCGGGAGGGCCTACGAGCAGTACTTC.

This clone came up a few times. This chain uses TRBV15 with TRBJ2-7, with D perhaps TRBD2 (5 bases). V was trimmed by 1 base and J by 1 base, leaving 14 bases between them. CDR1 is LNHNV, CDR2 YYDKDF, per germline (reference sequence). The length of the CDR3 is 16 residues. The CDR3 DNA reads as TGTGCCACCAGCAGAGGGTACGGGGATTTTTCCTACGAGCAGTACTTC. Protein product: CATSRGYGDFSYEQYF.

V gene TRBV15 combines with J gene TRBJ1-3; D is possibly TRBD1 (5 bases). V gave up 0 bases and J gave up 2 bases, with 8 bases separating them. Germline V gene sequence: CDR1 LNHNV, CDR2 YYDKDF (reference sequence). The length of the CDR3 is 15 residues. This chain's CDR3 is CATSRDRVTGNTIYF. The CDR3 bases are TGTGCCACCAGCAGAGACAGGGTTACTGGAAACACCATATATTTT. The full variable domain, in which reference TRBV15 and TRBJ1-3 provide the parts outside the CDR3, is DAMVIQNPRYQVTQFGKPVTLSCSQTLNHNVMYWYQQKSSQAPKLLFHYYDKDFNNEADTPDNFQSRRPNTSFCFLDIRSPGLGDTAMYLCATSRDRVTGNTIYFGEGSWLTVV.

The chain couples TRBV5-6 to TRBJ2-5; TRBD2 might be the D (7 bases). This CDR3 has 14 residues. Between the trimmed V and J ends, which lost 0 bases and 4 bases, there was a span of 10 bases. Germline lookup yields CDR1 SGHDT and CDR2 YYEEEE. The CDR3 DNA reads as TGTGCCAGCAGCTTGGGGGGGGGCGCAGAGACCCAGTACTTC. Amino acids: CASSLGGGAETQYF. The full variable domain, its missing parts supplied by reference TRBV5-6 and TRBJ2-5, is DAGVTQSPTHLIKTRGQQVTLRCSPKSGHDTVSWYQQALGQGPQFIFQYYEEEERQRGNFPDRFSGHQFPNYSSELNVNALLLGDSALYLCASSLGGGAETQYFGPGTRLLVL.

CDR3 region: CASSEAGGYGPQHF. The DNA of the CDR3 is TGTGCCAGCAGTGAGGCGGGAGGCTATGGGCCCCAGCATTTT. The chain recombines TRBV2 with TRBJ1-5; D is ambiguous. The CDR3 has 14 amino acids. With 3 bases removed from V and 9 bases from J, the gap between germline ends came to 15 bases. Per the germline V gene, CDR1 is SNHLY and CDR2 is FYNNEI.

The chain uses TRBV6-1 and TRBJ2-3; tentative D call: TRBD1 (6 bases). This CDR3 comprises 15 residues. V was cut by 6 bases and J by 3 bases, with 16 bases left in between. Germline V gene data show CDR1 as MNHNS and CDR2 as SASEGT. The CDR3 sequence is CASRTQGRVTDTQYF. The CDR3 DNA follows: TGTGCCAGCAGGACCCAGGGGCGGGTAACAGATACGCAGTATTTT.

The chain links TRBV11-3 to TRBJ1-1, with a possible D match to TRBD1 (6 bases). V gave up 5 bases and J gave up 1 base, with 8 bases separating them. The CDR3 length is 13 residues. Germline CDR1 is SGHNT and CDR2 is YENEEA. CDR3 protein: CASSTGKNTEAFF. CDR3 nucleotide sequence: TGTGCCAGCAGCACAGGGAAGAACACTGAAGCTTTCTTT.

V gene TRBV7-2 combines with J gene TRBJ2-7, with 8 nucleotides matching TRBD2. The J segment lost 5 bases and the V segment lost 3 bases, leaving 6 bases of the junction unmatched. Germline CDR1 SGHTA, CDR2 FQGNSA. There are 14 residues in the CDR3. The CDR3 spells CASSFGGGLDEQYF. The CDR3 DNA is TGTGCCAGCAGCTTTGGCGGGGGGTTGGACGAGCAGTACTTC. Full variable domain (remainder filled in from reference TRBV7-2 and TRBJ2-7): GAGVSQSPSNKVTEKGKDVELRCDPISGHTALYWYRQSLGQGLEFLIYFQGNSAPDKSGLPSDRFSAERTGGSVSTLTIQRTQQEDSAVYLCASSFGGGLDEQYFGPGTRLTVT.

V and J are TRBV6-6 and TRBJ2-1; the match to TRBD2 covers 8 bases. The CDR3 consists of 14 residues. Unmatched junction bases numbered 9, after V lost 7 bases and J lost 7 bases. CDR1 is MNHNY and CDR2 is SVGAGI in the germline V gene (reference sequence). The CDR3 nucleotides read TGTGCCAGCATACGGGGGGGAAATTTAAATGAGCAGTTCTTC. This sequence encodes CASIRGGNLNEQFF.

About this clone: The junction does not match germline at one end; this may be a read error. J is TRBJ1-5 and V is TRBV7-8; D is undetermined. This CDR3 contains 15 residues. Germline V lookup: CDR1 SGHVS, CDR2 FQNEAQ. In DNA form, the CDR3 reads TGTGCCAGCAGCGGTCGGGTCCTCTCAAATCAGCCCCGGCATTTT. Protein product: CASSGRVLSNQPRHF.

DNA for the CDR3: TGTGCCAGTACCGGGACTTCCTACAATGAGCAGTTCTTC. This translates into CASTGTSYNEQFF. This chain connects TRBV2 to TRBJ2-1, with TRBD2 as a possible D gene (6 bases). With 9 bases removed from V and 1 base from J, the gap between germline ends came to 10 bases. Germline assignment: CDR1 SNHLY and CDR2 FYNNEI. This CDR3 is built from 13 residues.

The rearrangement uses TRBV7-6 and TRBJ1-1, with D unresolved. Trimming removed 5 bases at V and 0 bases at J, with 16 bases between. The germline CDR1 and CDR2 sequences are SGHVS and FNYEAQ. The CDR3 has 16 residues. DNA for the CDR3: TGTGCCAGCAGCGCGGTCACCACTGAGTTGAACACTGAAGCTTTCTTT. This codes for CASSAVTTELNTEAFF.

V gene TRBV19 combines with J gene TRBJ2-5; 7 bases are a match to TRBD2. The CDR3 has 13 amino acids. Trimming at V came to 3 bases and at J to 6 bases, leaving 4 bases not matched to a gene. Germline V gene data show CDR1 as LNHDA and CDR2 as SQIVND (reference sequence). The CDR3 is CASSMTSSKTQYF. The DNA for the CDR3 is TGTGCCAGTAGTATGACTAGCTCTAAGACCCAGTACTTC.

The chain links TRBV27 to TRBJ2-3, with D unclear. V was pared by 2 bases and J by 0 bases, with 6 bases between. The length of the CDR3 is 14 residues. Germline CDR1 and CDR2: MNHEY and SMNVEV (reference sequence). CDR3 nucleotides: TGTGCCAGCAGTTTAAAGCGCAGCACAGATACGCAGTATTTT. Translated: CASSLKRSTDTQYF.

J is TRBJ1-6 and V is TRBV28, with 8 bases that match TRBD1. Germline CDR1 is MDHEN and CDR2 is SYDVKM. V was clipped by 6 bases and J by 9 bases; unmatched bases: 10. CDR3 length: 15 residues. The DNA for the CDR3 is TGTGCCAGCAGCCCGGGGACAGGAGAGTTTTCACCCCTCCACTTT. Its protein is CASSPGTGEFSPLHF.

The rearrangement links TRBV19 to TRBJ2-5, with 12 bases that match TRBD2. Trimming took 5 bases from V and 5 from J; bases not matched to a gene: 9. The CDR3 sequence is 16 residues long. Looked up from germline, CDR1 is LNHDA and CDR2 is SQIVND (reference sequence). CDR3 DNA: TGTGCCAGTAGTCCTCCTAGCGGGAGGGCCGGTGAGACCCAGTACTTC. Residues: CASSPPSGRAGETQYF. Filled out from reference TRBV19 and TRBJ2-5, the complete variable domain reads DGGITQSPKYLFRKEGQNVTLSCEQNLNHDAMYWYRQDPGQGLRLIYYSQIVNDFQKGDIAEGYSVSREKKESFPLTVTSAQKNPTAFYLCASSPPSGRAGETQYFGPGTRLLVL.

This clone was seen just once. The CDR3 nucleotides are TGTGCCACCAGCAGAGATACTAGCGGTTACACAGATACGCAGTATTTT. It specifies CATSRDTSGYTDTQYF. The rearrangement links TRBV15 to TRBJ2-3; TRBD2 agrees at 8 bases. CDR1 and CDR2 from the germline V gene are LNHNV and YYDKDF (reference sequence). The J segment lost 2 bases and the V segment lost 0 bases, leaving 4 bases of the junction unmatched. CDR3 length equals 16 residues.

This clone was recorded once. The chain joins TRBV4-1 to TRBJ1-5; D perhaps matches TRBD1 (5 bases). Germline CDR1 is MGHRA and CDR2 is YSYEKL. V shed 4 bases and J shed 3 bases, with 13 bases lying between them. The CDR3 is 15 amino acids. The CDR3 sequence is CASSLPGGNNQPQHF. The CDR3 DNA sequence: TGCGCCAGCAGCCTCCCGGGGGGTAACAATCAGCCCCAGCATTTT.

This clone was counted a few times. The J gene is TRBJ2-7, the V gene TRBV2; 14 positions match TRBD2. The CDR3 has 14 amino acids. Germline V gene sequence: CDR1 SNHLY, CDR2 FYNNEI. J gave up 5 bases and V 6 bases, and 3 bases lay outside the gene matches. The CDR3 region is CASREGLAGDEQYF. In nucleotides, the CDR3 is TGTGCCAGCAGGGAGGGACTAGCGGGAGACGAGCAGTACTTC.

Only a few counts were recorded for this clone. The J gene is TRBJ2-7, the V gene TRBV11-1, with a possible D match to TRBD2 (5 bases). The germline V gene has CDR1 SGHAT and CDR2 FQDESV (reference sequence). This CDR3 is 14 amino acids long. V was pared by 7 bases and J by 2 bases, with 15 bases between. The CDR3 here is CASTAGPNPYEQYF. The CDR3 coding sequence is TGTGCCAGCACCGCGGGTCCGAATCCCTACGAGCAGTACTTC.

V and J are TRBV28 and TRBJ2-1; 7 bases agree with TRBD2. CDR1 and CDR2 (germline): MDHEN, SYDVKM. The CDR3 covers 17 residues. Trimming removed 5 bases from V and 3 bases from J; junction bases left unmatched: 13. The CDR3 spells CASSPPPRLAFYNEQFF. The CDR3 DNA reads TGTGCCAGCAGTCCACCTCCCCGACTAGCTTTCTACAATGAGCAGTTCTTC.

In DNA, the CDR3 is TGTGCCAGCAGTACAGCTAGCGGGAGTGGGGAGACCCAGTACTTC. Translated, it gives CASSTASGSGETQYF. The chain has TRBV27 and TRBJ2-5; 10 bases are shared with TRBD2. Germline loops: CDR1 MNHEY, CDR2 SMNVEV (reference sequence). CDR3 length equals 15 residues. The V segment lost 5 bases and the J segment 5 bases; nucleotides outside the gene matches: 8.

The genes are TRBV5-1 and TRBJ1-1; TRBD1 matches 7 bases. There are 14 residues in the CDR3. V lost 5 bases, J lost 0 bases, and 4 bases stayed unmatched. Looked up from germline, CDR1 is SGHRS and CDR2 is YFSETQ. The CDR3 coding sequence is TGCGCCAGCAGGCCCGGGACAGTGAACACTGAAGCTTTCTTT. Its protein is CASRPGTVNTEAFF.

The table lists this clone with a count of one. V is TRBV19 and J is TRBJ2-7; the D gene is possibly TRBD1 (6 bases). This CDR3 is 13 amino acids long. V lost 8 bases and J 2 bases, leaving 13 bases between the germline ends. Germline V gene sequence: CDR1 LNHDA, CDR2 SQIVND (reference sequence). The CDR3 is CASPRDNPYEQYF. CDR3 coding DNA: TGTGCCAGTCCTAGGGACAACCCCTACGAGCAGTACTTC.

This clone was seen more than once but under ten times. V and J are TRBV6-5 and TRBJ2-2; 10 nucleotides agree with TRBD2. Trimming removed 6 bases from V and 4 bases from J; junction bases left unmatched: 5. The germline gives CDR1 MNHEY, CDR2 SVGAGI. The CDR3 runs 15 residues. CDR3 sequence: CASSRTSGVTGELFF. As DNA, the CDR3 is TGTGCCAGCAGCAGGACTAGCGGAGTCACCGGGGAGCTGTTTTTT.

The sample holds a few counts of this clone. The chain uses TRBV5-8 and TRBJ1-4; D is uncertain. Between the trimmed V and J ends, which lost 3 bases and 8 bases, there was a span of 14 bases. Germline CDR1 is SGHTS and CDR2 is YDEGEE. The CDR3 extends over 14 amino acids. The CDR3 protein is CASSYRAPGEKLFF. The CDR3 DNA reads TGTGCCAGCAGCTACCGGGCCCCGGGGGAAAAACTGTTTTTT.

The rearrangement joins TRBV10-2 to TRBJ2-3; D is undetermined. CDR3 size: 13 residues. Trimming shortened V by 6 bases and J by 5 bases, and 12 bases separated the two germline ends. Germline CDR1 reads WSHSY; CDR2 reads SAAADI. The CDR3 reads CASRVWAEDTQYF. The CDR3 DNA follows: TGCGCCAGCAGGGTGTGGGCTGAAGATACGCAGTATTTT.

The chain employs TRBV7-8 and TRBJ2-7; D uncertain. The CDR3 spans 15 residues. Germline assignment: CDR1 SGHVS and CDR2 FQNEAQ. Trimming removed 5 bases at V and 0 bases at J, with 14 bases between. The DNA for the CDR3 is TGTGCCAGCAGCCCCAGACTGCTAACCTCCTACGAGCAGTACTTC. The encoded protein is CASSPRLLTSYEQYF.

This chain links TRBV7-2 with TRBJ1-5, with a weak D call TRBD1 (6 bases). Germline CDR1 reads SGHTA; CDR2 reads FQGNSA. This CDR3 has 16 amino acids. The ends were cut back, 3 bases at V and 4 bases at J, with 16 bases in the middle. The CDR3, as DNA: TGTGCCAGCAGCTTTTTCCCAGGGGTCGGGAATCAGCCCCAGCATTTT. Translating gives CASSFFPGVGNQPQHF.